This TCR beta chain was retrieved from a study of T cell responses to AZD1222 COVID-19 vaccine (dated by TCRdb to 2020 to 2023). Concerning the study at large: A total of about 230 trial participants underwent TCR sequencing, of whom around 200 received two doses of AZD1222 and about 26 received two doses of the MenACWY control vaccine. Trial participants were enrolled by age into subgroups of 18-55, 56-69 and 70-plus years, and about 150, 27 and 61 TCR-sequenced participants, respectively, were included in these subgroups.

The sample's time point label is to be understood as: about 28 days (+/-7) after the second vaccine dose. AZD1222 recipients whose second dose came at about 4 weeks and those whose second dose came at about 12 weeks were combined into one group, since spike-specific TCR depth and breadth did not differ between the two schedules. The vaccinee samples were drawn from two UK trials, COV001 and COV002, one of which was a single-blind randomized controlled phase 2/3 trial testing AZD1222 (ChAdOx1 nCoV-19) in healthy adults. Trial participant PBMC samples were collected at day 0 and day 28 after the second dose for TCRbeta chain sequencing. The study at large found these results: Because no day 14 peak-response samples were available, repertoires were characterized only after the peak T cell response. Conclusions about previously exposed vaccinees were limited because only six AZD1222 recipients were SARS-CoV-2 seropositive at baseline. In the small 56-69-year group, the increase in depth fell short of significance, most likely because of low power. The whole spike protein was spanned by vaccine-associated CD4 TCRs, and dominant responses were seen in regions 160-218 and 743-854. Participants were mostly white British, with more females than males. The authors suggested clonal diversity may have been underestimated. Reportedly, close to half of the unique spike-specific TCRs recognized epitopes lying outside the regions that are mutated in the B.1.351 and B.1.1.7 variants. After two AZD1222 doses, both the breadth and the depth of spike-specific TCRs were significantly higher than at day 0 and than in MenACWY recipients.

The CDR3 regions of human TCRbeta chains were subjected to immunosequencing. The study's processing was this. TCRs in the repertoires were compared against a reference library of SARS-CoV-2-specific TCRs that had been generated with the MIRA antigen-specificity platform. Breadth meant the fraction of unique TCRs that were SARS-CoV-2-associated, whereas depth meant the fraction of total T cells that were SARS-CoV-2-associated. Using the MIRA data, each spike-specific TCR was mapped to the spike region that the TCR reacts to and placed in a CD4 or CD8 class. Log10-transformed breadth and depth values were compared by one-way ANOVA with Sidak's multiple comparisons tests. Drawn from immuneACCESS, this table holds only the in-frame rearrangements with V and J called that TCRdb kept. Clones are partly lost; checked studies trace under half to an unresolved V gene and leave the rest unexplained. Clonal size and the V and J genes are those of that table, whereas D and trimming came from the DNA. Within this sample are over 110,000 clones, with roughly nine tenths of them counted one time only. Of the sample, over 8.5% is held by the ten largest clones.

The germline V gene encodes CDR1 MNHNY and CDR2 SVGAGI (reference sequence). The CDR3 has 14 amino acids, counting the end cysteine and phenylalanine. Only the CDR3 DNA stays, 42 bases, in frame from base 1. V drops 7 bases and J drops 4 bases, leaving 14 bases in between. This clone appeared a single time. This receptor's antigen is unknown. Base qualities are not provided; no much larger clone lies one nucleotide away. The clonotype originates from an adult who received the AZD1222 COVID-19 vaccine. The chain is assembled from TRBV6-6 and TRBJ1-5, with the D segment identity uncertain. Sequencing used peripheral blood, obtained 28 days after the second AZD1222 dose. The CDR3 protein: CASTPSRGNQPQHF. Read as DNA, the sequence is TGTGCCAGCACGCCGTCCCGGGGAAATCAGCCCCAGCATTTT.